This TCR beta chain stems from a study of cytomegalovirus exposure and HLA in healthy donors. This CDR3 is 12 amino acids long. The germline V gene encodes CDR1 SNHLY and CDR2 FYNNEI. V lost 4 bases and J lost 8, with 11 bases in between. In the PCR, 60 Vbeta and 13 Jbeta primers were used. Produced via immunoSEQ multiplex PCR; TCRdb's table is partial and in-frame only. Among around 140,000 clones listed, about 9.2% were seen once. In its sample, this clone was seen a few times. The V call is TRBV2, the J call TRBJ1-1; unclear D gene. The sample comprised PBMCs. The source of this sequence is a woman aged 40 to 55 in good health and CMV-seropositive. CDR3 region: CASSGLSGEAFF. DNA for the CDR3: TGTGCCAGCAGTGGGCTGTCGGGGGAAGCTTTCTTT.